Listed below are T cell receptor beta chains from one sample, sequenced in a study of immune evolution from preneoplasia to lung adenocarcinoma. Only in-frame clones appear in the TCRdb table, and some are missing; sequencing was by immunoSEQ multiplex PCR. The data show roughly 2,700 clones, 81% seen once. Sequenced material: FFPE adjacent normal lung tissue. The origin of the receptors is a person aged 55-80 years with lung adenocarcinoma. Both conserved end residues are part of each CDR3. The D gene is left open where the match is weak. Expanded clones are given a class, and other clones once, few, many or no size at all.

V gene	J gene	D gene	clone size	CDR3 DNA	CDR3 protein
TRBV5-5	TRBJ2-2	.	.	TGTGCCAGCAGCGGCGGACCGGACGACACCGGGGAGCTGTTTTTT	CASSGGPDDTGELFF
TRBV28	TRBJ2-2	.	.	TGTGCCAGCAGTTTTGCAGGGCCCACCGGGGAGCTGTTTTTT	CASSFAGPTGELFF
TRBV2	TRBJ1-1	TRBD1	.	TGTGCCAGCAGGAGGGGACAGGGGATCGGCACTGAAGCTTTCTTT	CASRRGQGIGTEAFF
TRBV27	TRBJ2-5	TRBD2	.	TGTGCCAGCGGGACTAGCGGGTCGGGGGGGACCCAGTACTTC	CASGTSGSGGTQYF
TRBV7-7	TRBJ2-2	TRBD1	.	TGTGCTAGCAACGCGGGACAGGGGATCGGGGAGCTGTTTTTT	CASNAGQGIGELFF
TRBV2	TRBJ2-2	.	.	TGTGCCAGCAGTGAGCAGGGCGCGCGGACCGGGGAGCTGTTTTTT	CASSEQGARTGELFF
TRBV20-1	TRBJ2-7	.	few	TGCAGTGCTACCACGGGCTACGAGCAGTACTTC	CSATTGYEQYF
TRBV29-1	TRBJ1-1	TRBD1	once	TGCAGCGTTAGACAGGGGAGAGCCTTTGTTGAAGCTTTCTTT	CSVRQGRAFVEAFF
TRBV29-1	TRBJ2-5	TRBD1	few	TGCAGCGTTGAATTGACAGGGGCTCAAGAGACCCAGTACTTC	CSVELTGAQETQYF
TRBV7-9	TRBJ2-7	.	.	TGTGCCAGCAGCCATTGGACAGACGAGCAGTACTTC	CASSHWTDEQYF
TRBV11-2	TRBJ2-3	TRBD2	.	TGTGCCAGCAGCTTAGTGGGACTAGCGGTATACACAGATACGCAGTATTTT	CASSLVGLAVYTDTQYF
TRBV30	TRBJ2-7	TRBD1	.	TGTGCCTGGAGGGACAGGGGCTCTTACGAGCAGTACTTC	CAWRDRGSYEQYF
TRBV6-5	TRBJ1-5	.	few	TGTGCCGCCGGCCGAATCGGCGGCGATCAGCCCCAGCATTTT	CAAGRIGGDQPQHF
TRBV9	TRBJ2-2	.	.	TGTGCCAGCAGCGCCCCTCAGGGGATCCCCGGGGAGCTGTTTTTT	CASSAPQGIPGELFF
TRBV11-2	TRBJ2-1	.	.	TGTGCCAGCAGCTTAGCGATGACCCCCATGGGCAATGAGCAGTTCTTC	CASSLAMTPMGNEQFF
TRBV30	TRBJ1-1	.	few	TGTGCCTGGAGTGGACGGCCGGATTTTACTGAAGCTTTCTTT	CAWSGRPDFTEAFF
TRBV29-1	TRBJ2-5	.	.	TGCAGCGTTGAAGATCGAAGTTTGGAGACCCAGTACTTC	CSVEDRSLETQYF
TRBV7-2	TRBJ2-2	.	.	TGTGCCAGCAGCTTAATGGGGACCGCGAACACCGGGGAGTTGTTTTTT	CASSLMGTANTGELFF
TRBV6-6	TRBJ2-7	.	.	TGTGCCAGCAGTAGGCTCTCCTACGAGCAGTACTTC	CASSRLSYEQYF
TRBV5-1	TRBJ1-1	TRBD1	.	TGCGCCAGCAGCTTAACGACAGGGGGGAGTAACACTGAAGCTTTCTTT	CASSLTTGGSNTEAFF
TRBV7-9	TRBJ1-5	TRBD1	.	TGTGCCAGCAGCTCAGAAGACAGGGGTCAGCCCCAGCATTTT	CASSSEDRGQPQHF
TRBV5-1	TRBJ1-1	.	few	TGCGCCAGCAGTTCTTCCGGGGTGGGTACTGAAGCTTTCTTT	CASSSSGVGTEAFF
TRBV6-5	TRBJ2-7	TRBD2	.	TGTGCCAGCTCAGAGCGGGAATACGAGCAGTATTTC	CASSEREYEQYF
TRBV5-1	TRBJ2-7	TRBD1	once	TGCTCCAGCAGCTTACAGGGGGGAAACTCCTACGAGCAGTACTTC	CSSSLQGGNSYEQYF
TRBV7-3	TRBJ2-2	.	.	TGTGCCAGCAGCCCAAGGGGCGGGGAGCTGTTTTTT	CASSPRGGELFF
TRBV27	TRBJ1-5	.	.	TGTGCCAGCAGTTGGTCAGCGAATCAGCCCCAGCATTTT	CASSWSANQPQHF
TRBV2	TRBJ2-7	.	.	TGTGCCAGCAGTGAATCCGGCTCCTCCTCTGGTCGAACCATCCGTGGGAAGGCCTACGAGCAGTACTTC	CASSESGSSSGRTIRGKAYEQYF
TRBV5-1	TRBJ2-5	.	.	TGCGCCAGCACCGCGGGGTCGGGCGGGGCCTGGGAGACCCAGTACTTC	CASTAGSGGAWETQYF
TRBV7-3	TRBJ2-2	TRBD2	.	TGTGCCAGCAGCTTAGGGGGACTAGCGGGAAACACCGGGGAGCTGTTTTTT	CASSLGGLAGNTGELFF
TRBV18	TRBJ2-3	.	hyperexpanded	TGTGCCAGCTCAATCTCGGACGGAGCGAATACGCAGTATTTT	CASSISDGANTQYF
TRBV7-2	TRBJ2-3	.	large	TGTGCCAGCAGGCAAAGCAGTTCCCATCCAGATACGCAGTATTTT	CASRQSSSHPDTQYF
TRBV27	TRBJ2-3	.	large	TGTGCCACCATAAACACAGATACGCAGTATTTT	CATINTDTQYF
TRBV6-5	TRBJ1-6	.	.	TGTGCCAGCAGTTACACAGCAAATAATTCACCCCTCCACTTT	CASSYTANNSPLHF
TRBV28	TRBJ1-5	.	few	TGTGCCAAAGGTTTTGGGAATCAGCCCCAGCATTTT	CAKGFGNQPQHF
TRBV18	TRBJ2-5	TRBD1	few	TGTGCCAGCTCAACCGGGACAGGGGGCCAAGAGACCCAGTACTTC	CASSTGTGGQETQYF
TRBV7-9	TRBJ2-7	.	.	TGTGCCAGCAGCCCCACCAGCTACGAGCAGTACTTC	CASSPTSYEQYF
TRBV6-1	TRBJ2-5	TRBD2	.	TGTGCCAGCAGTGAACTAGCGGGGGGGCAAGAGACCCAGTACTTC	CASSELAGGQETQYF
TRBV6-1	TRBJ2-2	.	.	TGTGCCAGCAGTGAAGAGCGGAATGCGAACACCGGGGAGCTGTTTTTT	CASSEERNANTGELFF
TRBV6-1	TRBJ2-7	TRBD2	once	TGTGCCAGCTCTACTAGCGGGGGAAAATACGAGCAGTACTTC	CASSTSGGKYEQYF
TRBV19	TRBJ1-2	TRBD1	.	TGTGCCAGCAGACAGGGTCAGTACCCTAACTATGGCTACACCTTC	CASRQGQYPNYGYTF
TRBV28	TRBJ1-5	.	.	TGTGCCAGCGGTTCTCTACTTACGATCCAGCCCCAGCATTTT	CASGSLLTIQPQHF
TRBV28	TRBJ1-5	.	few	TGTGCCAGCAGTTTTCAGGGTTGGAATCAGCCCCAGCATTTT	CASSFQGWNQPQHF